This TCR beta chain was profiled in a study of blood T cell repertoires in COVID-19. Generated by immunoSEQ multiplex PCR, the TCRdb table keeps only in-frame clones and is missing some. The sample yields fewer than 350,000 clones, around 88% seen once. Germline lookup yields CDR1 SGHDT and CDR2 YYEEEE. The CDR3 is made up of 16 amino acids. Unmatched junction bases numbered 9, after V lost 4 bases and J lost 3 bases. V is TRBV5-6 and J is TRBJ1-1; 10 bases agree with TRBD1. The receptor was derived from a woman aged 25 to 39 who had recovered from COVID-19. The material sequenced was peripheral blood. The CDR3 DNA sequence: TGTGCCAGCAGCCGAGGGGACAGGGGACTACACACTGAAGCTTTCTTT. This translates into CASSRGDRGLHTEAFF.